This TCR beta chain is drawn from a study of tumor-infiltrating lymphocytes in primary liver carcinoma. The junction had 9 bases not matched to a gene; V was cut back by 6 bases and J by 1 base. This CDR3 is 16 amino acids long. From germline, CDR1 is MNHEY and CDR2 SVGEGT. From approximately 20-30 mg of unsorted bulk tissue, DNA and RNA were co-extracted together. Primary liver carcinoma in the patients was surgically resected. The patients carried chronic HBV infection and had received no treatment. Sampling targeted five separate regions of each tumor, which included the tumor centre. Starting material of around 490 ng total RNA yielded TCR beta cDNA via a constant-region primer. Three nested multiplex PCR rounds of slightly modified ARM-PCR generated TCR beta libraries. For approximately 9 cycles apiece, the opening two PCR rounds ran with TRBV1-TRBV30 forward primers and a C-beta reverse primer. One entry per CDR3 protein, called by TCRdb with MiXCR from the multiplex PCR reads. This sample carries about 78,000 distinct CDR3 sequences, 71% of them seen once, and the ten largest clones take 12% to 15%.

The chain combines TRBV6-2 or TRBV6-3 with TRBJ2-7; 10 bases are shared with TRBD2. The sequence derives from a woman aged 60 to 75 with primary liver carcinoma and hepatitis B virus infection. The sequenced sample was liver tumor tissue from sampling region 4. Subset of the sample: tumor region T4, right-lateral pole. The CDR3 nucleotides read TGTGCCAGCAGCTTCGCTCTAGCGGGGGATTCCTACGAGCAGTACTTC. It specifies CASSFALAGDSYEQYF.